The 32 T cell receptor beta chains given below trace back to one sample, sequenced in a study of cytomegalovirus exposure and HLA in healthy donors. Both 60 Vbeta primers and 13 Jbeta primers went into the PCR. The assay was immunoSEQ multiplex PCR, and TCRdb's table has in-frame clones only and misses some. This sample has 85,000 to 110,000 clones, with approximately 72% found just once. Sequences were obtained from PBMCs. The receptors were sampled from a woman aged 45-65 years in good health and CMV-seronegative.

V gene TRBV10-1 combines with J gene TRBJ1-5, with 9 bases lining up with TRBD1. The J segment lost 0 bases and the V segment lost 2 bases, leaving 8 bases of the junction unmatched. The V gene's germline CDR1 is WNHNN and CDR2 SYGVQD (reference sequence). This CDR3 has 18 amino acids. CDR3 region: CASSEEGQGGYSNQPQHF. The DNA of the CDR3 is TGCGCCAGCAGTGAGGAGGGACAGGGAGGGTATAGCAATCAGCCCCAGCATTTT.

The CDR3 DNA reads as TGTGCCAGCAGTGAAGTTCGGCAGGGGCGTTCGCCCCAGCATTTT. Its protein is CASSEVRQGRSPQHF. The chain joins TRBV2 to TRBJ1-5, with D perhaps TRBD1 (6 bases). V lost 1 base to trimming and J lost 9 bases, with 16 bases between them. CDR1 and CDR2 (germline): SNHLY, FYNNEI. The CDR3 covers 15 residues.

This clone has only a few counts. The rearrangement uses TRBV5-4 and TRBJ1-6; a weak D match, TRBD1 (5 bases). From germline, CDR1 is SGHNT and CDR2 YYREEE (reference sequence). The CDR3 runs 14 residues. Trimming stripped 4 bases from V and 9 bases from J, with 14 bases between. CDR3 nucleotide sequence: TGTGCCAGCAGCCTCCGGGACGGGAGTTCACCCCTCCACTTT. Translation gives CASSLRDGSSPLHF.

V usage is TRBV29-1 and J usage is TRBJ1-1; D is unresolved. The CDR3 is made up of 13 amino acids. Trimming cost V 8 bases and J 0 bases, with 13 bases left between them. In germline, CDR1 is SQVTM, CDR2 ANQGSEA. The CDR3: CSTRQSLNTEAFF. The CDR3 DNA is TGCAGCACGAGACAAAGCTTGAACACTGAAGCTTTCTTT.

This clone has only one observation. The chain recombines TRBV2 with TRBJ1-2, with D possibly being TRBD1 (6 bases). Trimming took off 0 bases at V and 8 bases at J, with 13 bases between the two ends. Germline-derived CDR1 and CDR2 are SNHLY and FYNNEI. The CDR3 is 14 residues long. As DNA, the CDR3 is TGTGCCAGCAGTGAAGCAGGGGGGGGAGGGGGCTACACCTTC. Amino acids: CASSEAGGGGGYTF.

This clone occurred a few times. The chain couples TRBV19 to TRBJ1-4, with a possible D match to TRBD1 (6 bases). The CDR3 is 13 residues long. The V gene lost 8 bases and the J gene lost 0 bases, with 7 bases spanning the gap. CDR1 is LNHDA and CDR2 is SQIVND in the germline V gene (reference sequence). The CDR3 DNA reads as TGTGCCAGTGGACAGTCAACTAATGAAAAACTGTTTTTT. Its translation is CASGQSTNEKLFF.

The genes are TRBV6-4 and TRBJ1-2; possibly TRBD1 for D (5 bases). V was trimmed by 2 bases and J by 4 bases, leaving 11 bases between them. The CDR3 is 14 amino acids. Germline-derived CDR1 and CDR2 are MRHNA and SNTAGT. The CDR3 region has the DNA TGTGCCAGCAGTGACCTGGGGGGTGGCTATGGCTACACCTTC. Translating it yields CASSDLGGGYGYTF.

The V and J genes are TRBV9 and TRBJ2-2; D is unresolved. The CDR3 totals 14 residues. V was trimmed by 0 bases and J by 6 bases, leaving 9 bases between them. The germline CDR1 and CDR2 sequences are SGDLS and YYNGEE. The CDR3, as DNA: TGTGCCAGCAGCGTAGCTACTCTCTCCGGGGAGCTGTTTTTT. It translates to CASSVATLSGELFF. Using reference TRBV9 and TRBJ2-2 for the parts outside the CDR3, the full variable domain is DSGVTQTPKHLITATGQRVTLRCSPRSGDLSVYWYQQSLDQGLQFLIQYYNGEERAKGNILERFSAQQFPDLHSELNLSSLELGDSALYFCASSVATLSGELFFGEGSRLTVL.

J is TRBJ2-1 and V is TRBV6-4; D call uncertain. With 0 bases removed from V and 10 bases from J, the gap between germline ends came to 10 bases. This CDR3 region has 13 residues. The germline gives CDR1 MRHNA, CDR2 SNTAGT. CDR3 coding DNA: TGTGCCAGCAGTGACTCGACTGTTGGGGAGCAGTTCTTC. Amino acids: CASSDSTVGEQFF.

This clone has just a few counts. The V and J genes are TRBV10-3 and TRBJ2-5, with 8 nucleotides matching TRBD1. CDR1 is ENHRY and CDR2 is SYGVKD in the germline V gene. The CDR3 runs 13 residues. J gave up 3 bases and V 6 bases, and 3 bases lay outside the gene matches. CDR3 sequence (DNA): TGTGCCATCAGGGACAGGGCGAAAGAGACCCAGTACTTC. The encoded protein is CAIRDRAKETQYF.

The V and J genes are TRBV7-9 and TRBJ2-1, with 13 nucleotides matching TRBD2. Germline CDR1 reads SEHNR; CDR2 reads FQNEAQ (reference sequence). The ends lost 5 bases at V and 5 bases at J; junction bases unmatched: 6. This CDR3 comprises 16 residues. In DNA form, the CDR3 reads TGTGCCAGCAGCCGACGAGGACTAGCGGGAGACAATGAGCAGTTCTTC. Protein product: CASSRRGLAGDNEQFF.

The chain combines TRBV19 with TRBJ2-7, with TRBD2 as a possible D gene (6 bases). The CDR3 covers 15 residues. Germline CDR1 LNHDA, CDR2 SQIVND (reference sequence). V lost 3 bases and J lost 5, with 17 bases in between. Here the CDR3 reads CASSIWSSANNEQYF. The CDR3 DNA follows: TGTGCCAGTAGTATCTGGTCTAGCGCAAACAACGAGCAGTACTTC.

This clone turned up a few times. One end of the junction is discordant with germline, which a read error may explain. CDR3 DNA: TGCGCCGGCAGGACCGGGACAGGAATGGATGAGCAGTTCTTC. Translating gives CAGRTGTGMDEQFF. The chain joins TRBV5-1 to TRBJ2-1; TRBD1 matches 8 bases. Germline V CDR1 and CDR2: SGHRS, YFSETQ. This CDR3 has 14 amino acids.

This clone was seen a handful of times. The V call is TRBV19, the J call TRBJ1-3; possible D gene TRBD1, 5 bases. Trimming took 3 bases from V and 0 from J, leaving 15 bases between them. The CDR3 loop spans 17 amino acids. CDR1 and CDR2 from the germline V gene are LNHDA and SQIVND (reference sequence). The DNA for the CDR3 is TGTGCCAGTAGTATCAAGACAGAATACTACTCTGGAAACACCATATATTTT. Translating it yields CASSIKTEYYSGNTIYF.

The chain couples TRBV30 to TRBJ2-3; 12 positions match TRBD2. This CDR3 region has 15 residues. Trimming cost V 3 bases and J 4 bases; bases outside gene matches: 5. The germline gives CDR1 GTSNPN, CDR2 SVGIG (reference sequence). CDR3 residues: CAWSPGTSGSDTQYF. CDR3 DNA sequence: TGTGCCTGGAGCCCAGGGACTAGCGGGTCAGATACGCAGTATTTT. The full variable domain, its missing parts supplied by reference TRBV30 and TRBJ2-3, is SQTIHQWPATLVQPVGSPLSLECTVEGTSNPNLYWYRQAAGRGLQLLFYSVGIGQISSEVPQNLSASRPQDRQFILSSKKLLLSDSGFYLCAWSPGTSGSDTQYFGPGTRLTVL.

This clone was counted between two and nine times. The chain is built from TRBV5-1 and TRBJ1-1, with D uncertain. V was trimmed by 4 bases and J by 1 base, leaving 11 bases between them. CDR1 SGHRS and CDR2 YFSETQ come from the germline V gene. The CDR3 covers 14 residues. The CDR3 here is CASSHLSGNTEAFF. The CDR3 DNA reads TGCGCCAGCAGCCATTTGTCGGGGAACACTGAAGCTTTCTTT.

The chain is built from TRBV7-3 and TRBJ1-3; D possibly corresponds to TRBD1 (6 bases). The CDR3 runs to 13 residues. Looked up from germline, CDR1 is SGHTA and CDR2 is FQGTGA. Trimming shortened V by 5 bases and J by 4 bases, and 9 bases separated the two germline ends. CDR3 sequence reads: CASSQDSGNTIYF. CDR3 DNA sequence: TGTGCCAGCAGCCAGGACAGCGGAAACACCATATATTTT.

The chain is built from TRBV5-1 and TRBJ2-1; possible D gene TRBD2, 5 bases. The CDR3 covers 17 residues. Germline values: CDR1 SGHRS, CDR2 YFSETQ. With 0 bases removed from V and 5 bases from J, the gap between germline ends came to 18 bases. This CDR3 reads CASSLGHEVPGNNEQFF. The CDR3 region has the DNA TGCGCCAGCAGCTTGGGGCATGAAGTTCCCGGGAACAATGAGCAGTTCTTC.

The chain has TRBV6-4 and TRBJ2-5; 9 bases match TRBD2. The germline V gene encodes CDR1 MRHNA and CDR2 SNTAGT. Losses at the gene ends were 3 bases for V and 4 bases for J; bases not matched to a gene: 0. The CDR3 runs 13 residues. The CDR3 DNA reads TGTGCCAGCAGTGAACTAGCGGGAGAGACCCAGTACTTC. As protein: CASSELAGETQYF.

The sample holds a few counts of this clone. The V gene is TRBV7-6, the J gene TRBJ2-1; weak D call: TRBD2 (5 bases). The CDR3 has 17 residues. CDR1 and CDR2 from the germline V gene are SGHVS and FNYEAQ. V lost 5 bases and J lost 0, with 17 bases in between. The CDR3 bases are TGTGCCAGCAGCAAGTCCCACAGCGGAGGCTCCTACAATGAGCAGTTCTTC. This encodes CASSKSHSGGSYNEQFF.

This sequence joins TRBV27 and TRBJ2-7, with 7 bases identical to TRBD1. V trimming: 6 bases; J trimming: 3 bases; junction bases outside the gene matches: 8. The CDR3 covers 14 residues. The germline V gene encodes CDR1 MNHEY and CDR2 SMNVEV (reference sequence). CDR3 protein: CASRKTGQSYEQYF. CDR3 DNA sequence: TGTGCCAGCAGGAAGACGGGACAGAGCTACGAGCAGTACTTC.

In its sample, this clone was seen a few times. CDR3 DNA: TGTGCCTGGACCCCCAGCGTCTCCCTTGATAATGAAAAACTGTTTTTT. Its translation is CAWTPSVSLDNEKLFF. The chain joins TRBV30 to TRBJ1-4; D is undetermined. Germline CDR1 is GTSNPN and CDR2 is SVGIG (reference sequence). V lost 4 bases and J 4 bases, leaving 19 bases between the germline ends. This CDR3 has 16 residues.

The rearrangement links TRBV10-3 to TRBJ2-7, with 7 nucleotides matching TRBD1. CDR3 length: 15 amino acids. Germline CDR1 is ENHRY and CDR2 is SYGVKD. Losses at the gene ends were 6 bases for V and 4 bases for J; bases not matched to a gene: 12. The CDR3 sequence is CAIRETGTEEYEQYF. The DNA of the CDR3 is TGTGCCATCAGGGAAACCGGGACAGAGGAATACGAGCAGTACTTC.

On this clone: This same CDR3 is encoded by further DNA sequences in the sample. The CDR3 DNA is TGTGCCACCAGCAGAGATCGGCCCGGGAGAGGGACTGAAGCTTTCTTT. Its translation: CATSRDRPGRGTEAFF. This chain uses TRBV15 with TRBJ1-1; D is ambiguous. V lost 0 bases and J 5 bases, leaving 16 bases between the germline ends. Germline V gene data show CDR1 as LNHNV and CDR2 as YYDKDF (reference sequence). CDR3 size: 16 residues.

This clone was picked up a small number of times. The chain has TRBV7-9 and TRBJ2-6, with D perhaps TRBD2 (6 bases). The CDR3 runs 13 residues. Per the germline V gene, CDR1 is SEHNR and CDR2 is FQNEAQ (reference sequence). V lost 1 base and J lost 9, with 7 bases in between. For the CDR3, the DNA is TGTGCCAGCAGCTTAGTGGGAGGCAACGTCCTGACTTTC. Amino acids: CASSLVGGNVLTF.

This clone was seen more than once but under ten times. The chain employs TRBV20-1 and TRBJ1-1, with D unresolved. The CDR3 is 11 amino acids. Germline V gene data show CDR1 as DFQATT and CDR2 as SNEGSKA (reference sequence). Trimming stripped 0 bases from V and 5 bases from J, with 4 bases between. CDR3 sequence: CSARELTEAFF. CDR3 bases: TGCAGTGCTAGAGAACTAACTGAAGCTTTCTTT.

The rearrangement links TRBV7-9 to TRBJ2-1, with D perhaps matching TRBD2 (6 bases). V lost 0 bases and J 4 bases, leaving 7 bases between the germline ends. Germline V lookup: CDR1 SEHNR, CDR2 FQNEAQ (reference sequence). This CDR3 has 14 amino acids. CDR3: CASSLATRYNEQFF. The CDR3 bases are TGTGCCAGCAGCTTAGCGACTAGATACAATGAGCAGTTCTTC.

The rearrangement uses TRBV19 and TRBJ2-1, with 7 bases fitting TRBD1. J was trimmed by 7 bases and V by 3 bases; bases with no gene match: 6. The CDR3 is made up of 14 amino acids. CDR1 is LNHDA and CDR2 is SQIVND in the germline V gene (reference sequence). Here the CDR3 DNA reads TGTGCCAGTAGTATTTGGAAACAGGGGAATGAGCAGTTCTTC. It codes for CASSIWKQGNEQFF.

CDR3 loop: CASSIFSGSGGSRGSYNEQFF. In DNA form, the CDR3 reads TGTGCCAGTAGTATTTTTAGCGGTAGCGGGGGGTCACGGGGCTCCTACAATGAGCAGTTCTTC. The chain has TRBV19 and TRBJ2-1, with 10 positions matching TRBD2. CDR1 LNHDA and CDR2 SQIVND come from the germline V gene (reference sequence). Losses at the gene ends were 3 bases for V and 0 bases for J; bases not matched to a gene: 17. The CDR3 sequence is 21 residues long. Combining the CDR3 with reference TRBV19 and TRBJ2-1 gives the whole variable domain DGGITQSPKYLFRKEGQNVTLSCEQNLNHDAMYWYRQDPGQGLRLIYYSQIVNDFQKGDIAEGYSVSREKKESFPLTVTSAQKNPTAFYLCASSIFSGSGGSRGSYNEQFFGPGTRLTVL.

The CDR3 nucleotides are TGCGCCAGCAGCGGGGGGACAGGGGACGCCTATGGCTACACCTTC. Its translation is CASSGGTGDAYGYTF. The chain uses TRBV5-1 and TRBJ1-2, with 10 bases lining up with TRBD1. CDR3 length equals 15 residues. V dropped 4 bases and J dropped 4; count of bases not matched to a gene: 7. The germline V gene has CDR1 SGHRS and CDR2 YFSETQ.

This clone was detected a few times. The V and J genes are TRBV7-9 and TRBJ2-1; 9 positions match TRBD2. CDR1 is SEHNR, CDR2 FQNEAQ, per germline (reference sequence). The V and J ends lost 1 base and 0 bases, in that order; junction bases with no gene match: 10. The CDR3 has 19 amino acids. The CDR3 DNA reads as TGTGCCAGCAGCTTAGAAACCACTAGCGGGTGGGGCTCCTACAATGAGCAGTTCTTC. It specifies CASSLETTSGWGSYNEQFF. The variable domain in full, completed from reference TRBV7-9 and TRBJ2-1, reads DTGVSQNPRHKITKRGQNVTFRCDPISEHNRLYWYRQTLGQGPEFLTYFQNEAQLEKSRLLSDRFSAERPKGSFSTLEIQRTEQGDSAMYLCASSLETTSGWGSYNEQFFGPGTRLTVL.

CDR3 sequence reads: CASSRQGVDAFF. CDR3 DNA sequence: TGTGCCAGTAGTAGACAGGGGGTGGACGCTTTCTTT. The rearrangement joins TRBV19 to TRBJ1-1, with 9 bases fitting TRBD1. The CDR3 totals 12 residues. Germline V CDR1 and CDR2: LNHDA, SQIVND (reference sequence). The trim removed 4 bases at V and 11 bases at J, leaving 5 bases unmatched.